This TCR beta chain appears in the sequencing data of a study of prognosis after radiotherapy for stage I lung cancer. Study details: Without exception, patients with non-small cell lung cancer were deemed medically inoperable.

Peripheral blood, 4.5 to 7 milliliters per draw, was collected at each of two time points. The V end was cut by 0 bases, the J end by 8 bases, with 16 bases between. The CDR3 runs 15 residues. The germline V gene encodes CDR1 SQVTM and CDR2 ANQGSEA. Genomic DNA yielded TCR beta CDR3, amplified by two-round multiplex PCR. Primers specific to each TRBV and TRBJ gene drove first-round PCR. It was universal primers that the second PCR round used. One entry per CDR3 protein, called by TCRdb with MiXCR from the multiplex PCR reads. The sample carries about 36,000 distinct CDR3 sequences, about 34% recorded once.

The origin of this receptor is a donor over 45 with non-small cell lung cancer. The sequencing used PBMCs, collected before or after stereotactic body radiation therapy (not recorded which). This chain joins TRBV29-1 and TRBJ1-4; TRBD1 is a possible D gene (6 bases). CDR3 in amino acids: CSVEDPTGGGEKLFF. CDR3 nucleotides: TGCAGCGTTGAAGATCCGACAGGTGGAGGGGAAAAACTGTTTTTT.